This T cell receptor beta chain was profiled in a study of radiation and T cells in renal cell carcinoma. Findings and limits, study-wide: Pretreatment tumor biopsies were lacking, so baseline clonotypes are unknown.

The junction had 1 base not matched to a gene; V was cut back by 6 bases and J by 6 bases. Germline CDR1 DFQATT, CDR2 SNEGSKA (reference sequence). The CDR3 runs 11 residues. TCRdb's copy holds only in-frame clones and misses some; the assay was immunoSEQ multiplex PCR. This sample yields roughly 75,000 clones, of which about 81% are seen a single time; roughly 6.3% belongs to the top ten. Regarding time point: blood 2 weeks post-SBRT. As to treatment: 15 Gy SBRT to primary tumor, nephrectomy 4 weeks later. With respect to this clone: Its antigen is as yet unknown. Different DNA sequences within this sample yield the same CDR3.

The sample was blood, taken from a patient whose treatment included radiotherapy and nephrectomy. This clonotype was obtained from a man aged 60 to 69 with renal cell carcinoma. The V and J genes are TRBV20-1 and TRBJ2-3; 9 bases align to TRBD1. The CDR3 region is CSADRGDTQYF. The CDR3 nucleotides read TGCAGTGCCGACAGGGGGGATACGCAGTATTTT.